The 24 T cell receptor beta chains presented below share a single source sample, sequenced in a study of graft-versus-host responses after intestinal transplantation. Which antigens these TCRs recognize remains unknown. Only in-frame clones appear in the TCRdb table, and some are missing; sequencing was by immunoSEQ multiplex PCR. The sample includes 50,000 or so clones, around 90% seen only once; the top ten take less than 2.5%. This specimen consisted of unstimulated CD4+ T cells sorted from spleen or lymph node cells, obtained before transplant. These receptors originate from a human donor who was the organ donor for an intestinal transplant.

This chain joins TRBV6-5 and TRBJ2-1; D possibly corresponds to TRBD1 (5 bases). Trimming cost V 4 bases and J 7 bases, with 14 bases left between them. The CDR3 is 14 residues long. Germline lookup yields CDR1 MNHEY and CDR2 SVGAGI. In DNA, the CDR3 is TGTGCCAGCAGTTCAAGGACATTGGGGAATGAGCAGTTCTTC. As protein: CASSSRTLGNEQFF.

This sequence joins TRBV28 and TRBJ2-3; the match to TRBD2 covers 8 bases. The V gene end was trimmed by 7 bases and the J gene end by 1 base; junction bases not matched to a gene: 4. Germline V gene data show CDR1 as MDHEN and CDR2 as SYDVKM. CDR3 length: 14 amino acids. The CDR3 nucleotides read TGTGCCAGCACCCTGACTAGCGGCACAGATACGCAGTATTTT. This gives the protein CASTLTSGTDTQYF.

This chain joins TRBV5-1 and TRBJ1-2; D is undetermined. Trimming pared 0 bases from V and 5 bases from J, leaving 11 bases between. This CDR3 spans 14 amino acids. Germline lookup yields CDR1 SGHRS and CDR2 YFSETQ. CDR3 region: CASSLDRVGYGYTF. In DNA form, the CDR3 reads TGCGCCAGCAGCTTGGATAGGGTTGGGTATGGCTACACCTTC.

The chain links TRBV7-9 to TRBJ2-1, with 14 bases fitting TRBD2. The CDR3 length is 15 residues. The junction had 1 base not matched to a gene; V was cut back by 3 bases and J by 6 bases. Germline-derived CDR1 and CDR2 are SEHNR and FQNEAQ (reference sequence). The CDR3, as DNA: TGTGCCAGCAGCTTGACTAGCGGGAGGGCCAATGAGCAGTTCTTC. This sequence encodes CASSLTSGRANEQFF.

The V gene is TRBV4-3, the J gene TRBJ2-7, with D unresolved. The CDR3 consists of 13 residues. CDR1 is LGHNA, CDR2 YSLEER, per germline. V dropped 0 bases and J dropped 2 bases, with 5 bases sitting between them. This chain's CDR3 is CASSQDTTYEQYF. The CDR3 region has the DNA TGCGCCAGCAGCCAAGATACGACCTACGAGCAGTACTTC.

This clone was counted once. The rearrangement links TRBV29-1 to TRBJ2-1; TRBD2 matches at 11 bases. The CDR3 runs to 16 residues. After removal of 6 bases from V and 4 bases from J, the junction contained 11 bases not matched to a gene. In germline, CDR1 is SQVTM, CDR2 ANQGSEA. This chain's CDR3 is CSVLLAGGEGYNEQFF. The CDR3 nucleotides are TGCAGCGTACTCCTAGCGGGAGGTGAGGGGTACAATGAGCAGTTCTTC.

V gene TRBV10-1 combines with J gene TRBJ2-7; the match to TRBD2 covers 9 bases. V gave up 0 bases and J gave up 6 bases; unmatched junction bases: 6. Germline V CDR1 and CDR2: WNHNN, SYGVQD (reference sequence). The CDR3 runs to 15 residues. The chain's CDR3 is CASSESAGGPLEQYF. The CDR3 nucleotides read TGCGCCAGCAGTGAGTCGGCGGGAGGGCCTCTCGAGCAGTACTTC.

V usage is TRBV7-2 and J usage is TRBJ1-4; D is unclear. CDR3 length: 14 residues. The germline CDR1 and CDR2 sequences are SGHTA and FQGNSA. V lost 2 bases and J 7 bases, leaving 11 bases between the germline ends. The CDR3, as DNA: TGTGCCAGCAGCTTAAGAGGGAACGGTGAAAAACTGTTTTTT. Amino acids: CASSLRGNGEKLFF.

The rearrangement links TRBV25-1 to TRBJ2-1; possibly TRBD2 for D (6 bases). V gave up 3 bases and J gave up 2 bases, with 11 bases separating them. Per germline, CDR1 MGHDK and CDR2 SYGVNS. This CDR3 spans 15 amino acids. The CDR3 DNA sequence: TGTGCCAGCAGTGACCGGCGGGACCCCTACAATGAGCAGTTCTTC. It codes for CASSDRRDPYNEQFF.

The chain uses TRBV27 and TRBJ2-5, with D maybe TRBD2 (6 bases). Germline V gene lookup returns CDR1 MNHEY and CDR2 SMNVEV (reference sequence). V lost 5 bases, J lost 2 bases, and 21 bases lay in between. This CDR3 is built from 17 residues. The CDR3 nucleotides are TGTGCCAGCAGTGGCCACCTTTCCGGGGGACCACAAGAGACCCAGTACTTC. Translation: CASSGHLSGGPQETQYF.

CDR3: CASGLAGVPDTQYF. CDR3 nucleotides: TGTGCCAGCGGACTAGCGGGAGTCCCAGATACGCAGTATTTT. The rearrangement links TRBV4-2 to TRBJ2-3; 13 nucleotides agree with TRBD2. This CDR3 is built from 14 residues. CDR1 LGHNA and CDR2 YNFKEQ come from the germline V gene. With V trimmed by 8 bases and J by 4 bases, 3 bases remained unmatched.

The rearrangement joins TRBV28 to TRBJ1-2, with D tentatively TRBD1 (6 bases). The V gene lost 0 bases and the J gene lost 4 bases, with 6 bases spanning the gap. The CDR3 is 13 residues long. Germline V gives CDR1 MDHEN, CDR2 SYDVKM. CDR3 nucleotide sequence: TGTGCCAGCAGTTTATGGGGGGCCTATGGCTACACCTTC. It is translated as CASSLWGAYGYTF.

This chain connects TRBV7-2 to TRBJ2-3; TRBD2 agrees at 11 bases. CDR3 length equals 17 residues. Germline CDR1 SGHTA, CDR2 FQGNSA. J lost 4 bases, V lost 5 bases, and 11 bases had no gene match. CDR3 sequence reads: CASSARLAGMGSDTQYF. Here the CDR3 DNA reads TGTGCCAGCAGCGCGCGACTAGCGGGAATGGGCTCAGATACGCAGTATTTT.

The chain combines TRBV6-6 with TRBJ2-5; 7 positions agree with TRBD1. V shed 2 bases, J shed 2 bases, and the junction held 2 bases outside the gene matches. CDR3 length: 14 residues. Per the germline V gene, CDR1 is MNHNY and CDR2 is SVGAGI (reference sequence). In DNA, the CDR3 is TGTGCCAGCAGTTACAAGGGACAGCAAGAGACCCAGTACTTC. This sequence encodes CASSYKGQQETQYF.

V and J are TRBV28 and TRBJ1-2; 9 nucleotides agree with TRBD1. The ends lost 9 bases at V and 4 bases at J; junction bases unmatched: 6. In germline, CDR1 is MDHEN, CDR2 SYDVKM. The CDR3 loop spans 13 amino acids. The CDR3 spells CASAGDRAYGYTF. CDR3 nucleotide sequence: TGTGCCAGTGCGGGGGACAGGGCCTATGGCTACACCTTC.

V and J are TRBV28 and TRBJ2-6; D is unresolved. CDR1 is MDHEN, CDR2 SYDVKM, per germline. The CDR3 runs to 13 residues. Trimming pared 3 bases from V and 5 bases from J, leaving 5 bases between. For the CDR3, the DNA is TGTGCCAGCAGTTTCGACAGGGCCAACGTCCTGACTTTC. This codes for CASSFDRANVLTF.

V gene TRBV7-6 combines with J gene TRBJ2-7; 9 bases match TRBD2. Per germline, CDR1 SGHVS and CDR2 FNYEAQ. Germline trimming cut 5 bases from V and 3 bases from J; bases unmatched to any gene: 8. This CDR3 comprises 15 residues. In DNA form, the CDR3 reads TGTGCCAGCAGCCTAGGAGCGGGAGGAAACTACGAGCAGTACTTC. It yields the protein CASSLGAGGNYEQYF.

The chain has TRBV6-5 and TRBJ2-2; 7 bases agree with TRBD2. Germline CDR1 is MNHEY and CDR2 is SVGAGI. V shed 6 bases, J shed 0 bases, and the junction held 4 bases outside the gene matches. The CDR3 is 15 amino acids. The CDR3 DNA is TGTGCCAGCAGATTGACTAGCCCGAACACCGGGGAGCTGTTTTTT. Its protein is CASRLTSPNTGELFF.

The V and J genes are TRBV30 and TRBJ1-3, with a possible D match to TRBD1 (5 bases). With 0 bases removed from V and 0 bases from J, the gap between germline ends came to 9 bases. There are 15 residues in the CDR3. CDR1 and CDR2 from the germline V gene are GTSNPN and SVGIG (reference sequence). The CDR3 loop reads CAWSVRQFSGNTIYF. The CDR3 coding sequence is TGTGCCTGGAGTGTACGACAGTTCTCTGGAAACACCATATATTTT.

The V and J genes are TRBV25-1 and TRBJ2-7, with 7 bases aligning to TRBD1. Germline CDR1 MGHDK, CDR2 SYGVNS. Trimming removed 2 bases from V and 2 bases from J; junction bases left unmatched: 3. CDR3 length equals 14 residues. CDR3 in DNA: TGTGCCAGCAGTGAAGCCGGGACAGCCTACGAGCAGTACTTC. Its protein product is CASSEAGTAYEQYF.

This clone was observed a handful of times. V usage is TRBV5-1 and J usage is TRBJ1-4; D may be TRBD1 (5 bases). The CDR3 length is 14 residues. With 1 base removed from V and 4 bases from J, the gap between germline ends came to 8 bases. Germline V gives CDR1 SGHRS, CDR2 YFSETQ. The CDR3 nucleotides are TGCGCCAGCAGCTTGTCAGGGCTTAATGAAAAACTGTTTTTT. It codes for CASSLSGLNEKLFF.

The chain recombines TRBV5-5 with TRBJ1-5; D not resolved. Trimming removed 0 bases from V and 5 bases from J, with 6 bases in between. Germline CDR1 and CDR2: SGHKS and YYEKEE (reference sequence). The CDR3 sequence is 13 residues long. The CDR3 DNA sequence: TGTGCCAGCAGCTTGGCAGGAGATCAGCCCCAGCATTTT. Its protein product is CASSLAGDQPQHF.

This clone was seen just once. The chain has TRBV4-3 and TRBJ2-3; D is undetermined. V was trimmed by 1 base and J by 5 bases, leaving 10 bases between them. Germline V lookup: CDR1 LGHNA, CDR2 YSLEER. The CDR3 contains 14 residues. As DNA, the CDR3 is TGCGCCAGCAGCCAAGGGATGTTCCGAGATACGCAGTATTTT. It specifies CASSQGMFRDTQYF.

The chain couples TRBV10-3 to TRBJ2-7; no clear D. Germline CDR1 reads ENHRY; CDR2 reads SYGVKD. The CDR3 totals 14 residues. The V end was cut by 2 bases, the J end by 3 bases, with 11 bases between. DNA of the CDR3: TGTGCCATCAGTGAGCTTGGGCAAAACTACGAGCAGTACTTC. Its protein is CAISELGQNYEQYF.